This TCR beta chain was captured by sequencing in a study of blood T cell repertoires in COVID-19. The CDR3 is 14 amino acids. V lost 2 bases to trimming and J lost 3 bases, with 8 bases between them. Germline V gene sequence: CDR1 MNHEY, CDR2 SVGAGI. Original data processing: It was from reference gene primer amplification that nucleated cell counts were estimated. The assay was immunoSEQ multiplex PCR, and TCRdb's table has in-frame clones only and misses some. V and J calls and clone size are those listed in that table; D and trimming were worked out from the DNA. This table holds 200,000 to 300,000 clones, 86% found once. Only one count was recorded for this clone.

Source material: peripheral blood. The source of this sequence is a man between 40 and 49 years old who had recovered from COVID-19. V gene TRBV6-5 combines with J gene TRBJ1-5; D remains ambiguous. Written as DNA, the CDR3 is TGTGCCAGCAGTTACGGGCAGAACAATCAGCCCCAGCATTTT. Its translation: CASSYGQNNQPQHF.